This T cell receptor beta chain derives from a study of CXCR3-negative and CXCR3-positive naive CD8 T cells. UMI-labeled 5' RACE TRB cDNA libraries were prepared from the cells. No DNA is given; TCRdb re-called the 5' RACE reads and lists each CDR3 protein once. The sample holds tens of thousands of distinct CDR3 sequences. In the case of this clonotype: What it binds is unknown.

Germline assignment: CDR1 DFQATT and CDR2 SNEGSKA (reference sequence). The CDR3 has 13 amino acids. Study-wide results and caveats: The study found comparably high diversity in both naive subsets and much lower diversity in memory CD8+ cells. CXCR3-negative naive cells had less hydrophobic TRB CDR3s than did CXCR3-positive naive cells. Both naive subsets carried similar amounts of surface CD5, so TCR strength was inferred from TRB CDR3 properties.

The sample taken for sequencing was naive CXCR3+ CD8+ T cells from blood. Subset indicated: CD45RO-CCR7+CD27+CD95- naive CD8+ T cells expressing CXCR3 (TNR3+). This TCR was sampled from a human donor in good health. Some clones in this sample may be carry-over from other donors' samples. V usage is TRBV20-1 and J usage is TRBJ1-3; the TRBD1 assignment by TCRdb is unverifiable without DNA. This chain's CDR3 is CSARDRLGNTIYF.